One sample yielded the 31 T cell receptor beta chains listed below, sequenced in a study of T cells in Graves' hyperthyroidism and ophthalmopathy. Authors of the study amplified TCR beta CDR3 regions from RNA transcripts. During a first-round RT-PCR of the TCR CDR3, the HTBI primer set was used. Each CDR3 protein is one row after TCRdb ran MiXCR on the multiplex PCR reads. Among under 600,000 distinct CDR3 sequences listed, more than 15% were seen once. The sequenced sample was blood. These receptor sequences come from a woman in her thirties or forties with Graves' ophthalmopathy.

In this sample, this clonotype turned up many times. The chain combines TRBV18 with TRBJ2-3; D gene ambiguous. CDR3 length equals 12 residues. V was shortened by 5 bases and J by 6 bases, with 9 bases between the two germline ends. CDR1 is KGHSH, CDR2 LQKENI, per germline. CDR3 sequence (DNA): TGTGCCAGCTCAGATTCTGGGGATACGCAGTATTTT. Translated, it gives CASSDSGDTQYF.

This clonotype was found a few times. The CDR3 reads CSARETESGANVLTF. CDR3 DNA: TGCAGTGCTAGAGAAACGGAGTCCGGGGCCAACGTCCTGACTTTC. This sequence joins TRBV20-1 and TRBJ2-6; no firm D call. Trimming took 0 bases from V and 4 from J, leaving 10 bases between them. This CDR3 comprises 15 residues. Germline loops: CDR1 DFQATT, CDR2 SNEGSKA (reference sequence).

Ten or more counts support this clonotype. The chain is built from TRBV6-1 and TRBJ2-3, with D uncertain. This CDR3 has 12 amino acids. Germline V gives CDR1 MNHNS, CDR2 SASEGT. The V gene lost 5 bases and the J gene lost 4 bases, with 7 bases spanning the gap. Here the CDR3 DNA reads TGTGCCAGCAGTCCCCCCCCAGATACGCAGTATTTT. This translates into CASSPPPDTQYF.

This clonotype was recorded many times. V and J are TRBV5-1 and TRBJ2-5; TRBD2 agrees at 9 bases. In germline, CDR1 is SGHRS, CDR2 YFSETQ. Losses at the gene ends were 0 bases for V and 5 bases for J; bases not matched to a gene: 8. This CDR3 comprises 16 residues. The chain's CDR3 is CASSLAGASGKETQYF. The CDR3 coding sequence is TGCGCCAGCAGCTTGGCCGGGGCTAGCGGGAAGGAGACCCAGTACTTC.

This clonotype was found many times. The chain couples TRBV20-1 to TRBJ2-5, with 7 bases identical to TRBD2. The CDR3 has 13 amino acids. The V segment lost 5 bases and the J segment 4 bases; nucleotides outside the gene matches: 7. Germline CDR1 DFQATT, CDR2 SNEGSKA (reference sequence). CDR3 protein: CSAARGGVETQYF. CDR3 sequence (DNA): TGCAGTGCTGCCCGTGGGGGGGTAGAGACCCAGTACTTC.

Comments on this clonotype: This sequence may be a read error, since a much larger clone differs from it by one base. The rearrangement joins TRBV7-8 to TRBJ2-1; 8 positions agree with TRBD2. This CDR3 is built from 16 residues. The V gene's germline CDR1 is SGHVS and CDR2 FQNEAQ. Trimming removed 1 base from V and 8 bases from J; junction bases left unmatched: 10. CDR3 sequence reads: CASSLVAGWADDEQFF. CDR3 DNA: TGTGCCAGCAGCTTAGTAGCGGGGTGGGCCGACGATGAGCAGTTCTTC.

This clonotype was picked up a small number of times. The chain uses TRBV6-1 and TRBJ2-5; D may match TRBD1 or TRBD2 (6 bases each). The CDR3 covers 16 residues. Trimming pared 5 bases from V and 7 bases from J, leaving 23 bases between. Germline CDR1 and CDR2: MNHNS and SASEGT. The CDR3 nucleotides read TGTGCCAGCAGTCTGGAGCCTCCGGGGGCGCGGGGGACCCAGTACTTC. Protein: CASSLEPPGARGTQYF.

This clonotype was detected many times. The V call is TRBV27, the J call TRBJ2-1; weak D call: TRBD1 (6 bases). Germline V gene data show CDR1 as MNHEY and CDR2 as SMNVEV (reference sequence). This CDR3 contains 11 residues. V lost 8 bases, J lost 9 bases, and 11 bases lay in between. CDR3 coding DNA: TGTGCCAGCGGAAACAGGGTTGAGCAGTTCTTC. Encoded protein: CASGNRVEQFF.

This clonotype appeared once. CDR3 in amino acids: CAAAGTGDTEAFF. CDR3 bases: TGTGCCGCCGCCGGGACAGGGGACACTGAAGCTTTCTTT. The J gene is TRBJ1-1, the V gene TRBV10-3; TRBD1 aligns across 10 bases. The junction had 6 bases not matched to a gene; V was cut back by 11 bases and J by 3 bases. CDR1 is ENHRY and CDR2 is SYGVKD in the germline V gene. This CDR3 is built from 13 residues.

This clonotype was counted a few times. The CDR3 DNA reads as TGTGCCACTAAGGGGGGACAGGGATCAGCAACTAATGAAAAACTGTTTTTT. Amino acid sequence: CATKGGQGSATNEKLFF. This chain joins TRBV15 and TRBJ1-4; 9 bases agree with TRBD1. This CDR3 spans 17 amino acids. Germline CDR1 is LNHNV and CDR2 is YYDKDF (reference sequence). J was trimmed by 0 bases and V by 9 bases; bases with no gene match: 11.

This clonotype turned up a few times. The V and J genes are TRBV7-9 and TRBJ2-6; tentatively, D is TRBD1 (6 bases). CDR1 is SEHNR and CDR2 is FQNEAQ in the germline V gene (reference sequence). CDR3 length: 15 residues. V was trimmed by 6 bases and J by 1 base, leaving 10 bases between them. The CDR3, as DNA: TGTGCCAGCAGTCAGGGGCTGTCTGGGGCCAACGTCCTGACTTTC. This encodes CASSQGLSGANVLTF.

This clonotype has just a few counts. This chain uses TRBV4-2 with TRBJ2-7, with 9 bases matching TRBD2. In germline, CDR1 is LGHNA, CDR2 YNFKEQ. V shed 5 bases and J 2 bases; nucleotides not matched to a gene: 13. This CDR3 region has 17 residues. The CDR3 region has the DNA TGTGCCAGCAGCGGCCGGGGAGCGGGGGGCACTGCCTACGAGCAGTACTTC. Its protein is CASSGRGAGGTAYEQYF.

The chain combines TRBV5-1 with TRBJ2-5, with 7 bases aligning to TRBD1. Germline-derived CDR1 and CDR2 are SGHRS and YFSETQ. Trimming cost V 4 bases and J 7 bases; bases outside gene matches: 10. This CDR3 has 14 residues. The CDR3 coding sequence is TGCGCCAGCAGCCAGGACAGGACTTTAGGGACCCAGTACTTC. Amino acids: CASSQDRTLGTQYF.

The chain is built from TRBV27 and TRBJ1-3; no clear D. V dropped 9 bases and J dropped 1 base, with 10 bases sitting between them. The CDR3 length is 13 residues. CDR1 is MNHEY and CDR2 is SMNVEV in the germline V gene (reference sequence). The CDR3 is CASRLHSGNTIYF. DNA for the CDR3: TGTGCCAGTCGACTGCATTCTGGAAACACCATATATTTT.

This clonotype has a handful of counts. The rearrangement joins TRBV19 to TRBJ2-2; the match to TRBD2 covers 13 bases. The CDR3 is 16 amino acids. Germline V gene lookup returns CDR1 LNHDA and CDR2 SQIVND (reference sequence). After removal of 3 bases from V and 5 bases from J, the junction contained 3 bases not matched to a gene. CDR3: CASSMALAGGTGELFF. The CDR3 region has the DNA TGTGCCAGTAGTATGGCACTAGCGGGAGGGACCGGGGAGCTGTTTTTT. Using reference TRBV19 and TRBJ2-2 for the parts outside the CDR3, the full variable domain is DGGITQSPKYLFRKEGQNVTLSCEQNLNHDAMYWYRQDPGQGLRLIYYSQIVNDFQKGDIAEGYSVSREKKESFPLTVTSAQKNPTAFYLCASSMALAGGTGELFFGEGSRLTVL.

This clonotype was counted ten times or more. This chain connects TRBV18 to TRBJ1-1; TRBD1 is a possible D gene (6 bases). V was shortened by 6 bases and J by 2 bases, with 16 bases between the two germline ends. The CDR3 contains 15 residues. CDR1 KGHSH and CDR2 LQKENI come from the germline V gene. CDR3 DNA: TGTGCCAGCTCTCCAATGGACAGATATAACACTGAAGCTTTCTTT. Its translation: CASSPMDRYNTEAFF.

The CDR3 sequence: CASSQSGSDTQYF. In DNA, the CDR3 is TGTGCCAGCAGCCAGAGCGGGTCAGATACGCAGTATTTT. This chain joins TRBV3-1 and TRBJ2-3; TRBD2 might be the D (6 bases). This CDR3 contains 13 residues. Germline CDR1 and CDR2: LGHDT and YNNKEL (reference sequence). V was shortened by 3 bases and J by 4 bases, with 8 bases between the two germline ends.

The V call is TRBV20-1, the J call TRBJ2-3; TRBD2 aligns across 7 bases. J was trimmed by 4 bases and V by 5 bases; bases with no gene match: 6. Per the germline V gene, CDR1 is DFQATT and CDR2 is SNEGSKA (reference sequence). This CDR3 region has 13 residues. DNA for the CDR3: TGCAGTGCTGGGGGGGGGGTACCAGATACGCAGTATTTT. It is translated as CSAGGGVPDTQYF.

This clonotype has a count of ten or more. The rearrangement links TRBV28 to TRBJ1-5, with 8 bases fitting TRBD1. CDR1 is MDHEN and CDR2 is SYDVKM in the germline V gene. The CDR3 has 15 residues. The V and J ends lost 6 bases and 5 bases, in that order; junction bases with no gene match: 9. The CDR3 reads CASRPTGGVHQPQHF. CDR3 DNA: TGTGCCAGCAGACCTACAGGGGGAGTTCATCAGCCCCAGCATTTT.

For this clonotype: It may be a read error: a sequence one base away is much more abundant. V is TRBV20-1 and J is TRBJ1-4; D not resolved. This CDR3 contains 12 residues. Germline CDR1 and CDR2: DFQATT and SNEGSKA (reference sequence). For the CDR3, the DNA is TGCAGTGCTAGAGTATCAGATGAAGAACTGTTTTTT. This encodes CSARVSDEELFF.

This clonotype occurred many times. The gene calls are TRBV28 and TRBJ2-3, with a tentative D call TRBD2 (5 bases). CDR3 size: 12 residues. Trimming stripped 6 bases from V and 9 bases from J, with 13 bases between. CDR1 is MDHEN and CDR2 is SYDVKM in the germline V gene. In DNA form, the CDR3 reads TGTGCCAGCAGCCTGGCAACGGGGACGCAGTATTTT. Its protein product is CASSLATGTQYF.

This clonotype was counted ten times or more. V usage is TRBV2 and J usage is TRBJ2-5, with D possibly matching TRBD2 (5 bases). The germline V and J ends were trimmed by 6 bases and 5 bases, with 22 bases remaining between them. The CDR3 contains 16 residues. Germline V gives CDR1 SNHLY, CDR2 FYNNEI. The CDR3 coding sequence is TGTGCCAGCAGGAGGGTCGGGGTATCCTCCGGGGAGACCCAGTACTTC. Translated: CASRRVGVSSGETQYF.

This clonotype has a count of ten or more. The rearrangement joins TRBV27 to TRBJ2-1; a possible D gene is TRBD1 (7 bases). The CDR3 is made up of 15 amino acids. From germline, CDR1 is MNHEY and CDR2 SMNVEV (reference sequence). V was shortened by 2 bases and J by 8 bases, with 16 bases between the two germline ends. This CDR3 reads CASSLRGQGGDEQFF. DNA for the CDR3: TGTGCCAGCAGTTTAAGGGGGCAGGGAGGCGATGAGCAGTTCTTC.

This clonotype turned up a few times. V gene TRBV28 combines with J gene TRBJ1-5, with D unclear. The CDR3 loop spans 12 amino acids. V was clipped by 8 bases and J by 3 bases, with 8 bases between them. CDR1 is MDHEN and CDR2 is SYDVKM in the germline V gene. The CDR3 DNA reads TGTGCCAGCGGGGTGAACAATCAGCCCCAGCATTTT. It yields the protein CASGVNNQPQHF. Using reference TRBV28 and TRBJ1-5 for the parts outside the CDR3, the full variable domain is DVKVTQSSRYLVKRTGEKVFLECVQDMDHENMFWYRQDPGLGLRLIYFSYDVKMKEKGDIPEGYSVSREKKERFSLILESASTNQTSMYLCASGVNNQPQHFGDGTRLSIL.

This clonotype showed up just a few times. The gene calls are TRBV6-6 and TRBJ2-7; the D gene is possibly TRBD2 (6 bases). CDR3 length: 15 residues. V gave up 0 bases and J gave up 3 bases, with 12 bases separating them. CDR1 and CDR2 (germline): MNHNY, SVGAGI (reference sequence). The CDR3 nucleotides are TGTGCCAGCAGTTACTCACGGGACTCCTTCTACGAGCAGTACTTC. This gives the protein CASSYSRDSFYEQYF.

This clonotype was picked up many times. The rearrangement links TRBV18 to TRBJ2-2; D gene ambiguous. The V end was cut by 5 bases, the J end by 1 base, with 5 bases between. This CDR3 spans 13 amino acids. Germline CDR1 KGHSH, CDR2 LQKENI. The CDR3 loop is CASSNGNTGELFF. The CDR3 DNA reads as TGTGCCAGCTCAAATGGGAACACCGGGGAGCTGTTTTTT.

This clonotype was recorded at least ten times. The gene calls are TRBV28 and TRBJ2-5; 7 nucleotides align to TRBD1. Unmatched junction bases numbered 7, after V lost 2 bases and J lost 7 bases. The V gene's germline CDR1 is MDHEN and CDR2 SYDVKM. The CDR3 has 14 amino acids. The CDR3 DNA sequence: TGTGCCAGCAGTTTACTTTACCGGACAGGGACCCAGTACTTC. This gives the protein CASSLLYRTGTQYF.

This clonotype was detected many times. The V call is TRBV7-2, the J call TRBJ2-7; 7 bases are a match to TRBD2. The CDR3 contains 12 residues. Per the germline V gene, CDR1 is SGHTA and CDR2 is FQGNSA. The J segment lost 7 bases and the V segment lost 5 bases, leaving 5 bases of the junction unmatched. CDR3 DNA sequence: TGTGCCAGCAGCCGATACGGGAGGGAGCAGTACTTC. It codes for CASSRYGREQYF.

In this sample, this clonotype turned up many times. This chain links TRBV20-1 with TRBJ2-5, with D perhaps TRBD1 (5 bases). Germline V lookup: CDR1 DFQATT, CDR2 SNEGSKA (reference sequence). The CDR3 has 12 amino acids. V was pared by 3 bases and J by 4 bases, with 9 bases between. The CDR3 DNA follows: TGCAGTGCTAGGCCCAGGGTAGAGACCCAGTACTTC. Translation gives CSARPRVETQYF.

The table lists this clonotype with many counts. This sequence joins TRBV20-1 and TRBJ2-5; 12 nucleotides agree with TRBD1. The junction had 9 bases not matched to a gene; V was cut back by 0 bases and J by 4 bases. The CDR3 has 17 residues. Germline lookup yields CDR1 DFQATT and CDR2 SNEGSKA (reference sequence). The CDR3 protein is CSAREGQGARWRETQYF. In nucleotides, the CDR3 is TGCAGTGCTAGAGAGGGACAGGGGGCGCGTTGGAGAGAGACCCAGTACTTC.

The genes are TRBV28 and TRBJ1-4; the match to TRBD1 covers 8 bases. From germline, CDR1 is MDHEN and CDR2 SYDVKM. The trim removed 2 bases at V and 10 bases at J, leaving 12 bases unmatched. CDR3 length equals 16 residues. The CDR3 loop reads CASSLGPGTGLGKLFF. CDR3 bases: TGTGCCAGCAGTTTAGGACCCGGGACAGGCCTGGGAAAACTGTTTTTT.